The next 20 T cell receptor beta chains were all read from a single sample in a study of CD8 T cells in ankylosing spondylitis. Whole-study findings and limits: For ankylosing spondylitis blood, a TCR beta motif of seven to nine highly homologous variants appeared characteristic.

These receptors have no known antigen. TCRdb reprocessed the 5' RACE reads with MiXCR, giving one entry per CDR3 protein. The sample lists hundreds of thousands of distinct CDR3 sequences, 10% to 15% occurring once. Sequencing was performed on blood, either unsorted or a sorted T cell fraction (not recorded which). These receptors all stem from a male donor with ankylosing spondylitis.

The rearrangement uses TRBV29-1 and TRBJ2-5; D may be TRBD1 (7 bases). The CDR3 runs to 13 residues. Germline V gene sequence: CDR1 SQVTM, CDR2 ANQGSEA. V was shortened by 6 bases and J by 4 bases, with 15 bases between the two germline ends. This chain's CDR3 is CSVGGGSRETQYF. For the CDR3, the DNA is TGCAGCGTCGGAGGGGGCTCCAGAGAGACCCAGTACTTC. The whole variable domain, remainder taken from reference TRBV29-1 and TRBJ2-5, is SAVISQKPSRDICQRGTSLTIQCQVDSQVTMMFWYRQQPGQSLTLIATANQGSEATYESGFVIDKFPISRPNLTFSTLTVSNMSPEDSSIYLCSVGGGSRETQYFGPGTRLLVL.

This chain uses TRBV18 with TRBJ1-1; no clear D gene. The V end lost 4 bases, the J end lost 0 bases, and 12 bases lay between the germline ends. The germline V gene has CDR1 KGHSH and CDR2 LQKENI. The CDR3 runs 15 residues. CDR3 nucleotide sequence: TGTGCCAGCTCACGGCTCAGTAGAATGAACACTGAAGCTTTCTTT. Translating gives CASSRLSRMNTEAFF.

J is TRBJ2-3 and V is TRBV7-2; a possible D gene is TRBD1 (5 bases). The germline CDR1 and CDR2 sequences are SGHTA and FQGNSA. V was trimmed by 1 base and J by 5 bases, leaving 10 bases between them. This CDR3 is built from 14 residues. The CDR3 region is CASSLGAGRDTQYF. As DNA, the CDR3 is TGTGCCAGCAGCTTAGGGGCAGGGCGAGATACGCAGTATTTT.

The table lists this clonotype with a few counts. V and J are TRBV7-2 and TRBJ2-5; the D gene could be TRBD1 or TRBD2 (5 bases each). V lost 5 bases and J lost 6, with 13 bases in between. The V gene's germline CDR1 is SGHTA and CDR2 FQGNSA. This CDR3 region has 13 residues. For the CDR3, the DNA is TGTGCCAGCAGCCCTCCTTCGGGGCAGACCCAGTACTTC. Amino acid sequence: CASSPPSGQTQYF.

Ten or more counts support this clonotype. The J gene is TRBJ2-5, the V gene TRBV20-1, with a weak D call TRBD1 (6 bases). This CDR3 is 12 amino acids long. The V end lost 4 bases, the J end lost 2 bases, and 8 bases lay between the germline ends. Germline assignment: CDR1 DFQATT and CDR2 SNEGSKA (reference sequence). For the CDR3, the DNA is TGCAGTGCTAACCAGGGGCAAGAGACCCAGTACTTC. Amino acids: CSANQGQETQYF.

The chain joins TRBV5-1 to TRBJ2-7; the match to TRBD1 covers 9 bases. Germline V gene lookup returns CDR1 SGHRS and CDR2 YFSETQ. V was clipped by 6 bases and J by 5 bases; unmatched bases: 9. This CDR3 is 14 amino acids long. CDR3: CASNSGTGFDEQYF. CDR3 in DNA: TGCGCCAGCAACTCGGGGACAGGGTTTGACGAGCAGTACTTC.

There are a few counts of this clonotype. This CDR3 is CSVSRLDREQFF. The CDR3 bases are TGCAGTGTTTCCAGACTCGATCGGGAGCAGTTCTTC. The V call is TRBV20-1, the J call TRBJ2-1; unclear D gene. The CDR3 consists of 12 residues. In germline, CDR1 is DFQATT, CDR2 SNEGSKA (reference sequence). V dropped 7 bases and J dropped 10 bases, with 17 bases sitting between them.

This chain joins TRBV29-1 and TRBJ1-1; 9 bases map to TRBD1. The CDR3 has 13 residues. V dropped 7 bases and J dropped 2; count of bases not matched to a gene: 5. The germline V gene encodes CDR1 SQVTM and CDR2 ANQGSEA. CDR3 coding DNA: TGCAGCGCTCTACAGGGGGCCAACACTGAAGCTTTCTTT. It is translated as CSALQGANTEAFF.

This clonotype has just a few counts. The chain recombines TRBV6-5 with TRBJ2-7; D is unresolved. V was pared by 6 bases and J by 3 bases, with 15 bases between. The CDR3 spans 14 residues. Germline V CDR1 and CDR2: MNHEY, SVGAGI. Here the CDR3 reads CASSYGWSSYEQYF. CDR3 nucleotides: TGTGCCAGCAGCTACGGGTGGAGCAGCTACGAGCAGTACTTC.

The chain is built from TRBV5-1 and TRBJ2-5; D remains unclear. The V gene lost 2 bases and the J gene lost 7 bases, with 15 bases spanning the gap. The CDR3 has 14 residues. Germline V gene sequence: CDR1 SGHRS, CDR2 YFSETQ. As DNA, the CDR3 is TGCGCCAGCAGCTTTGGTGAAACTGGTGGGACCCAGTACTTC. Its protein product is CASSFGETGGTQYF.

The chain couples TRBV5-1 to TRBJ1-2, with a tentative D call TRBD1 (5 bases). Trimming took off 3 bases at V and 4 bases at J, with 19 bases between the two ends. The CDR3 is 16 residues long. The germline gives CDR1 SGHRS, CDR2 YFSETQ. CDR3 loop: CASSSVTGRVTYGYTF. Here the CDR3 DNA reads TGCGCCAGCAGCTCGGTCACAGGCAGGGTGACCTATGGCTACACCTTC. Combining the CDR3 with reference TRBV5-1 and TRBJ1-2 gives the whole variable domain KAGVTQTPRYLIKTRGQQVTLSCSPISGHRSVSWYQQTPGQGLQFLFEYFSETQRNKGNFPGRFSGRQFSNSRSEMNVSTLELGDSALYLCASSSVTGRVTYGYTFGSGTRLTVV.

The chain links TRBV6-5 to TRBJ2-7; TRBD1 agrees at 9 bases. Germline-derived CDR1 and CDR2 are MNHEY and SVGAGI. The CDR3 is made up of 15 amino acids. The V segment lost 2 bases and the J segment 5 bases; nucleotides outside the gene matches: 7. The CDR3 sequence: CASSYQGQGFHEQYF. The CDR3, as DNA: TGTGCCAGCAGTTACCAAGGACAGGGGTTCCACGAGCAGTACTTC.

The gene calls are TRBV7-9 and TRBJ2-7, with TRBD2 identical over 12 bases. V lost 3 bases, J lost 0 bases, and 3 bases stayed unmatched. The V gene's germline CDR1 is SEHNR and CDR2 FQNEAQ (reference sequence). CDR3 length equals 16 residues. This CDR3 reads CASSFRLAGVSYEQYF. For the CDR3, the DNA is TGTGCCAGCAGCTTTCGACTAGCGGGAGTCTCCTACGAGCAGTACTTC.

This clonotype was seen only once. This rearrangement joins TRBV9 to TRBJ2-1; D is perhaps TRBD2 (6 bases). CDR1 is SGDLS and CDR2 is YYNGEE in the germline V gene. The CDR3 runs to 15 residues. V lost 4 bases and J lost 2, with 13 bases in between. The CDR3 sequence: CASSPGGSPYNEQFF. The CDR3 coding sequence is TGTGCCAGCAGCCCAGGAGGGAGCCCCTACAATGAGCAGTTCTTC.

The count of this clonotype is one. The genes are TRBV6-1 and TRBJ2-7; 8 nucleotides agree with TRBD1. V was clipped by 7 bases and J by 4 bases; unmatched bases: 9. CDR1 is MNHNS and CDR2 is SASEGT in the germline V gene. This CDR3 is 14 amino acids long. CDR3: CASNNRGSRYEQYF. CDR3 in DNA: TGTGCCAGCAATAACAGGGGGTCGCGGTACGAGCAGTACTTC.

Only a few counts were recorded for this clonotype. The chain couples TRBV7-9 to TRBJ1-3; tentatively, D is TRBD1 (6 bases). V lost 2 bases and J lost 2, with 13 bases in between. Germline CDR1 is SEHNR and CDR2 is FQNEAQ (reference sequence). The CDR3 contains 16 residues. The CDR3 DNA is TGTGCCAGCAGCTTACGTTACAGGGTGACTGGAAACACCATATATTTT. Its translation is CASSLRYRVTGNTIYF.

This clonotype was seen a few times. CDR3 protein: CASSQERGRRETQYF. CDR3 sequence (DNA): TGCGCCAGCAGCCAAGAACGGGGGCGGAGAGAGACCCAGTACTTC. This sequence joins TRBV4-1 and TRBJ2-5, with D perhaps assigned TRBD1 or TRBD2 (6 bases each). Trimming took off 0 bases at V and 4 bases at J, with 12 bases between the two ends. Germline lookup yields CDR1 MGHRA and CDR2 YSYEKL. This CDR3 has 15 amino acids.

This clonotype appeared a single time. DNA for the CDR3: TGTGCCAGCAGTTCTGGCGGAGGGAGCCTATCGTACTTC. As protein: CASSSGGGSLSYF. The chain carries TRBV28 and TRBJ2-5, with a possible D match to TRBD2 (6 bases). Trimming left V 4 bases short and J 13 bases short, with 19 bases between. CDR1 is MDHEN, CDR2 SYDVKM, per germline. The length of the CDR3 is 13 residues.

This clonotype has more than one count but fewer than ten. The rearrangement uses TRBV20-1 and TRBJ2-7; no clear D. Per the germline V gene, CDR1 is DFQATT and CDR2 is SNEGSKA (reference sequence). This CDR3 region has 13 residues. The V end was cut by 5 bases, the J end by 6 bases, with 17 bases between. CDR3 amino acids: CSASRPSLGEQYF. The CDR3 nucleotides read TGCAGTGCTTCAAGGCCATCACTCGGCGAGCAGTACTTC.

The chain couples TRBV20-1 to TRBJ2-5; TRBD2 matches at 9 bases. Germline V gene data show CDR1 as DFQATT and CDR2 as SNEGSKA (reference sequence). CDR3 length: 14 amino acids. With 6 bases clipped from V and 4 bases from J, the junction kept 9 bases outside the gene matches. The CDR3 is CSASHAGGGETQYF. In DNA form, the CDR3 reads TGCAGTGCCAGCCACGCGGGAGGGGGAGAGACCCAGTACTTC.